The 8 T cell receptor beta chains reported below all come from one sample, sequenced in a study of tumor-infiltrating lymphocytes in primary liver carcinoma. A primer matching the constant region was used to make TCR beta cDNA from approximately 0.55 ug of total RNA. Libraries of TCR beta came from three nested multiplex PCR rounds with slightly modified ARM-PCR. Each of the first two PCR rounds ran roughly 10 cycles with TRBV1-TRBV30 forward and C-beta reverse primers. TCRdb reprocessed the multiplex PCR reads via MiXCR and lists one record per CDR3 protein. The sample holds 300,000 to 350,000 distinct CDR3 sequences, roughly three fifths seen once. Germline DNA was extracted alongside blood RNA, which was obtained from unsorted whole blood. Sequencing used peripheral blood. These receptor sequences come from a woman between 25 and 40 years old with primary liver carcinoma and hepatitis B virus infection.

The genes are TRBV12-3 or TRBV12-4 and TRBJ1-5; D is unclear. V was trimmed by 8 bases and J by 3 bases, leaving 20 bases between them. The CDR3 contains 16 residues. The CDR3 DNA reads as TGTGCCAGCTCGAGTCCCTTGATAGGGCCCAATCAGCCCCAGCATTTT. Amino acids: CASSSPLIGPNQPQHF.

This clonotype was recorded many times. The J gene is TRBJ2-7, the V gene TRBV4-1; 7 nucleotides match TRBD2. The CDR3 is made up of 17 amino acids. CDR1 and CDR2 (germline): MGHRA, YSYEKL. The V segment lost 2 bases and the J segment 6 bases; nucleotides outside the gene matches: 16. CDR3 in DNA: TGCGCCAGCAGCCAAAGTTTGGGCGGGAGTAGTGTAGCCGAGCAGTACTTC. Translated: CASSQSLGGSSVAEQYF.

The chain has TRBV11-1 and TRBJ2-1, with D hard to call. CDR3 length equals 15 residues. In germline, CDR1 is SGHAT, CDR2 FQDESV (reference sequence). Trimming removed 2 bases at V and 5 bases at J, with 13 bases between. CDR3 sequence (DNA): TGTGCCAGCAGCTTACAGGCTAGAAGCCACAATGAGCAGTTCTTC. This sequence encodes CASSLQARSHNEQFF.

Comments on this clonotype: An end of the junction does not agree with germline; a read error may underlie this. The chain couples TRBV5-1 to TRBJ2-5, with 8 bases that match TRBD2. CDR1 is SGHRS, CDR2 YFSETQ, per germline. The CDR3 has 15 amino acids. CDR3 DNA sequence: TGCACCAGCAGCTTGTACGGGGGGGGTCAAGAGACCCAGTACTTC. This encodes CTSSLYGGGQETQYF.

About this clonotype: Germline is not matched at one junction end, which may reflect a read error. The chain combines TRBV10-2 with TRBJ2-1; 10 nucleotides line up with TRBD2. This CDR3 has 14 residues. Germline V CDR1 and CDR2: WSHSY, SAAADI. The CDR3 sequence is CTSNQQREGNEQFF. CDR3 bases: TGCACCAGTAATCAGCAGCGGGAGGGGAATGAGCAGTTCTTC.

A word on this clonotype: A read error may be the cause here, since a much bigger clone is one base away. CDR3 nucleotide sequence: TGCAGCGTTGAAGACGGAGTCTTGGAGGCCCAGTACTTC. Protein sequence: CSVEDGVLEAQYF. This rearrangement joins TRBV29-1 to TRBJ2-5; possible D gene TRBD2, 5 bases. Germline lookup yields CDR1 SQVTM and CDR2 ANQGSEA. Between the trimmed V and J ends, which lost 0 bases and 9 bases, there was a span of 14 bases. The CDR3 sequence is 13 residues long.

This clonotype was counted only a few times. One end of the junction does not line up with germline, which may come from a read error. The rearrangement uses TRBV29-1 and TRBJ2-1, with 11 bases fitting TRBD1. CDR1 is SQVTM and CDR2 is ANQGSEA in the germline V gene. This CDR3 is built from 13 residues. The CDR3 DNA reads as TGCAGCGCTGAAGGGACAGGGGGTTATGAGCAGTTCTTC. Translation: CSAEGTGGYEQFF.

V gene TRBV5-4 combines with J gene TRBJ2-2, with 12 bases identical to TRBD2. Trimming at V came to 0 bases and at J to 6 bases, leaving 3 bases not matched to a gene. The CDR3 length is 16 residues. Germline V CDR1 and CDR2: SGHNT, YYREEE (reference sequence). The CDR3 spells CASSLGLAGEAGELFF. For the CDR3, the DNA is TGTGCCAGCAGCTTGGGACTAGCGGGAGAGGCCGGGGAGCTGTTTTTT.